This T cell receptor beta chain originates from a study of blood T cell repertoires in COVID-19. This clone was counted only a few times. In the authors' methods: It was from reference gene primer amplification that nucleated cell counts were estimated. Using immunoSEQ multiplex PCR, the repertoire was profiled, and TCRdb retains in-frame clones only, with some absent. That table supplies the V and J calls and clone size; D and trimming were determined from the DNA. Here the sample spans a few hundred thousand clones, under 90% being singletons. Germline V gives CDR1 KGHSH, CDR2 LQKENI. The CDR3 loop spans 15 amino acids. V was shortened by 3 bases and J by 0 bases, with 11 bases between the two germline ends.

The sequence derives from a young man with active or convalescent COVID-19. The sample consisted of peripheral blood. The genes are TRBV18 and TRBJ1-1, with a weak D call TRBD1 (6 bases). The DNA of the CDR3 is TGTGCCAGCTCACCCCTGGACAGCGTGAACACTGAAGCTTTCTTT. Amino acids: CASSPLDSVNTEAFF. Supplemented by reference TRBV18 and TRBJ1-1, the full variable domain reads NAGVMQNPRHLVRRRGQEARLRCSPMKGHSHVYWYRQLPEEGLKFMVYLQKENIIDESGMPKERFSAEFPKEGPSILRIQQVVRGDSAAYFCASSPLDSVNTEAFFGQGTRLTVV.